The sequence of this TCR beta chain was determined in a study of blood T cells in healthy people across ages. The CDR3 covers 16 residues. CDR1 and CDR2 from the germline V gene are SGHRS and YFSETQ. J was trimmed by 2 bases and V by 3 bases; bases with no gene match: 7. PCR was performed a second time for roughly 6 to 12 cycles using a sample-barcoded 5' primer and a J-beta primer mix. TCRdb independently ran MiXCR on the 5' RACE reads; one entry per CDR3 protein. The sample holds over 1.5 million distinct CDR3 sequences, 49% seen once. This TCR derives from a woman in her thirties or forties in good health. The sample consisted of blood. The rearrangement joins TRBV5-1 to TRBJ2-3; TRBD1 matches 9 bases. The CDR3 DNA reads as TGCGCCAGCAGCTCACTGGGACAGGGAGTCACAGATACGCAGTATTTT. Encoded protein: CASSSLGQGVTDTQYF.